Below are 27 T cell receptor beta chains sequenced from a single sample in a study of blood T cell repertoires in COVID-19. Here immunoSEQ multiplex PCR was the method, and the copy in TCRdb shows in-frame clones only, minus some. The profile covers 95,000 to 100,000 clones, with around 87% appearing a single time and roughly 12% taken by the ten largest. Sequencing was performed on peripheral blood. The source of these receptors is a woman younger than 45 with acute or convalescent COVID-19.

The rearrangement joins TRBV25-1 to TRBJ1-2; D might be TRBD1 (5 bases). Trimming cost V 5 bases and J 2 bases, with 9 bases left between them. Germline V gives CDR1 MGHDK, CDR2 SYGVNS. CDR3 length: 13 amino acids. As DNA, the CDR3 is TGTGCCAGCAGTCAGGGAATGAACTATGGCTACACCTTC. Translating gives CASSQGMNYGYTF.

This clone has only a few counts. V usage is TRBV11-1 and J usage is TRBJ2-7; TRBD2 might be the D (5 bases). In germline, CDR1 is SGHAT, CDR2 FQDESV (reference sequence). V lost 5 bases to trimming and J lost 2 bases, with 10 bases between them. This CDR3 comprises 13 residues. CDR3 in amino acids: CASSPGVAYEQYF. The CDR3, as DNA: TGTGCCAGCAGCCCCGGGGTCGCCTACGAGCAGTACTTC. Using reference TRBV11-1 and TRBJ2-7 for the parts outside the CDR3, the full variable domain is EAEVAQSPRYKITEKSQAVAFWCDPISGHATLYWYRQILGQGPELLVQFQDESVVDDSQLPKDRFSAERLKGVDSTLKIQPAELGDSAMYLCASSPGVAYEQYFGPGTRLTVT.

This clone came up a few times. This chain joins TRBV29-1 and TRBJ1-1; a possible D gene is TRBD1 (6 bases). Trimming pared 7 bases from V and 3 bases from J, leaving 15 bases between. The CDR3 length is 13 residues. Germline V gene lookup returns CDR1 SQVTM and CDR2 ANQGSEA. The CDR3 spells CSAEGQSDTEAFF. CDR3 coding DNA: TGCAGCGCCGAAGGACAGTCAGACACTGAAGCTTTCTTT.

The rearrangement joins TRBV27 to TRBJ2-1, with 8 bases aligning to TRBD2. V lost 7 bases, J lost 0 bases, and 8 bases stayed unmatched. The CDR3 extends over 16 amino acids. The germline V gene encodes CDR1 MNHEY and CDR2 SMNVEV (reference sequence). The CDR3 bases are TGTGCCAGCACTCCGGGGGGGCCGGTCTCCTACAATGAGCAGTTCTTC. Translated, it gives CASTPGGPVSYNEQFF.

The chain carries TRBV30 and TRBJ1-2; 9 bases are a match to TRBD1. J gave up 1 base and V 1 base, and 1 base lay outside the gene matches. The V gene's germline CDR1 is GTSNPN and CDR2 SVGIG (reference sequence). CDR3 size: 14 residues. CDR3 sequence reads: CAWSEDRGNYGYTF. The CDR3 DNA sequence: TGTGCCTGGAGTGAGGACAGGGGTAACTATGGCTACACCTTC.

This clone was counted once. The chain joins TRBV7-9 to TRBJ2-1, with D perhaps TRBD1 (5 bases). V lost 1 base and J lost 6, with 10 bases in between. Germline-derived CDR1 and CDR2 are SEHNR and FQNEAQ (reference sequence). The CDR3 has 14 amino acids. The CDR3 sequence is CASSLGQGGNEQFF. The CDR3 DNA reads TGTGCCAGCAGCTTAGGTCAGGGTGGCAATGAGCAGTTCTTC.

The DNA of the CDR3 is TGTGCCAGCAGTTTATCCCCGACAGGGCCCTTCCTCCACTTT. Translated: CASSLSPTGPFLHF. J is TRBJ1-6 and V is TRBV27; 7 bases are shared with TRBD1. CDR1 MNHEY and CDR2 SMNVEV come from the germline V gene (reference sequence). The CDR3 runs to 14 residues. V gave up 0 bases and J gave up 15 bases; unmatched junction bases: 8.

V usage is TRBV6-6 and J usage is TRBJ2-7; the D gene is possibly TRBD1 (6 bases). Looked up from germline, CDR1 is MNHNY and CDR2 is SVGAGI (reference sequence). There are 13 residues in the CDR3. Trimming stripped 4 bases from V and 3 bases from J, with 10 bases between. The CDR3 loop is CASSLQGYYEQYF. The CDR3 DNA is TGTGCCAGCAGTTTACAGGGCTACTACGAGCAGTACTTC.

The V gene is TRBV13, the J gene TRBJ2-7; D is uncertain. Germline assignment: CDR1 PRHDT and CDR2 FYEKMQ (reference sequence). The length of the CDR3 is 12 residues. Trimming stripped 0 bases from V and 5 bases from J, with 5 bases between. CDR3: CASSLGLHEQYF. In DNA, the CDR3 is TGTGCCAGCAGCTTAGGCCTCCACGAGCAGTACTTC. The whole variable domain, remainder taken from reference TRBV13 and TRBJ2-7, is AAGVIQSPRHLIKEKRETATLKCYPIPRHDTVYWYQQGPGQDPQFLISFYEKMQSDKGSIPDRFSAQQFSDYHSELNMSSLELGDSALYFCASSLGLHEQYFGPGTRLTVT.

V usage is TRBV5-1 and J usage is TRBJ1-3; the D is unclear. V dropped 0 bases and J dropped 2 bases, with 12 bases sitting between them. The CDR3 consists of 16 residues. Germline V lookup: CDR1 SGHRS, CDR2 YFSETQ. The CDR3 coding sequence is TGCGCCAGCAGCTTGGACCCCCCGAGTGCTGGAAACACCATATATTTT. The encoded protein is CASSLDPPSAGNTIYF.

The chain combines TRBV5-4 with TRBJ2-7, with 8 bases lining up with TRBD2. The CDR3 loop spans 17 amino acids. CDR1 and CDR2 from the germline V gene are SGHNT and YYREEE (reference sequence). The ends lost 0 bases at V and 2 bases at J; junction bases unmatched: 10. The CDR3 DNA is TGTGCCAGCAGCTTGGGAGGTGGCGGGGGGCAGCCCTACGAGCAGTACTTC. Amino acid sequence: CASSLGGGGGQPYEQYF.

The chain employs TRBV28 and TRBJ2-2; perhaps TRBD1 as D (6 bases). CDR1 is MDHEN, CDR2 SYDVKM, per germline. The V and J ends lost 2 bases and 2 bases respectively, with 9 bases between them. CDR3 length: 15 residues. This CDR3 is CASSLGQTNTGELFF. CDR3 DNA sequence: TGTGCCAGCAGTTTAGGACAGACAAACACCGGGGAGCTGTTTTTT.

The J gene is TRBJ2-1, the V gene TRBV28; 13 bases are shared with TRBD2. The CDR3 spans 16 residues. Germline lookup yields CDR1 MDHEN and CDR2 SYDVKM. V lost 5 bases, J lost 5 bases, and 6 bases stayed unmatched. CDR3 residues: CASSGLGLAGDNEQFF. The CDR3 region has the DNA TGTGCCAGCAGTGGCCTTGGACTAGCGGGGGACAATGAGCAGTTCTTC.

This clone was found once. V and J are TRBV15 and TRBJ1-6, with a possible D match to TRBD1 (5 bases). CDR3 length equals 15 residues. CDR1 is LNHNV, CDR2 YYDKDF, per germline (reference sequence). Trimming took off 0 bases at V and 7 bases at J, with 10 bases between the two ends. Here the CDR3 DNA reads TGTGCCACCAGCAGAGATCGCGGGGACAATTCACCCCTCCACTTT. It translates to CATSRDRGDNSPLHF.

This chain joins TRBV19 and TRBJ1-1; tentatively, D is TRBD1 (5 bases). Germline CDR1 is LNHDA and CDR2 is SQIVND (reference sequence). Trimming cost V 0 bases and J 5 bases, with 13 bases left between them. CDR3 size: 15 residues. DNA of the CDR3: TGTGCCAGTAGTATAGAGGCAGGGAGGGGTACTGAAGCTTTCTTT. The encoded protein is CASSIEAGRGTEAFF.

J is TRBJ2-3 and V is TRBV24-1; 7 bases agree with TRBD1. Germline V gives CDR1 KGHDR, CDR2 SFDVKD. This CDR3 comprises 15 residues. J was trimmed by 3 bases and V by 5 bases; bases with no gene match: 7. CDR3 protein: CATSGARGITDTQYF. DNA for the CDR3: TGTGCCACCAGTGGCGCCAGGGGGATAACAGATACGCAGTATTTT.

The chain uses TRBV4-1 and TRBJ1-2, with TRBD1 identical over 8 bases. The CDR3 is 15 amino acids. V shed 2 bases and J 4 bases; nucleotides not matched to a gene: 6. Germline V gene sequence: CDR1 MGHRA, CDR2 YSYEKL. CDR3 coding DNA: TGCGCCAGCAGCCAATCTACCGGGACAGGCTATGGCTACACCTTC. Residues: CASSQSTGTGYGYTF.

This clone was observed a single time. The chain uses TRBV7-9 and TRBJ1-2; D unresolved. Per germline, CDR1 SEHNR and CDR2 FQNEAQ (reference sequence). Trimming left V 5 bases short and J 1 base short, with 17 bases between. This CDR3 region has 16 residues. CDR3 bases: TGTGCCAGCAGCCGCCTGGCCACCGGGTATAACTATGGCTACACCTTC. It codes for CASSRLATGYNYGYTF.

CDR3: CASSQIIFAGGGSNSPLHF. CDR3 DNA: TGCGCCAGCAGCCAAATAATCTTCGCAGGGGGCGGCAGCAATTCACCCCTCCACTTT. V and J are TRBV4-1 and TRBJ1-6; TRBD1 agrees at 8 bases. Germline V CDR1 and CDR2: MGHRA, YSYEKL. J gave up 7 bases and V 2 bases, and 16 bases lay outside the gene matches. CDR3 length: 19 residues.

The chain carries TRBV4-1 and TRBJ2-7; tentatively, D is TRBD1 (6 bases). V was pared by 4 bases and J by 0 bases, with 19 bases between. The V gene's germline CDR1 is MGHRA and CDR2 YSYEKL. The CDR3 extends over 17 amino acids. The DNA of the CDR3 is TGCGCCAGCAGCCCGTCTGGACAGTTTAAGAGCTCCTACGAGCAGTACTTC. Amino acids: CASSPSGQFKSSYEQYF.

The chain combines TRBV9 with TRBJ2-2, with TRBD1 matching over 7 bases. V dropped 4 bases and J dropped 4; count of bases not matched to a gene: 4. This CDR3 spans 14 amino acids. From germline, CDR1 is SGDLS and CDR2 YYNGEE. CDR3 DNA: TGTGCCAGCAGCCTTCAGGGGGTCACCGGGGAGCTGTTTTTT. As protein: CASSLQGVTGELFF.

This clone was seen just once. The CDR3 sequence is CASSRQGPVSEKLFF. CDR3 DNA: TGTGCCAGCAGCCGACAGGGGCCGGTGAGCGAAAAACTGTTTTTT. This chain links TRBV3-1 (or the pseudogene TRBV3-2) with TRBJ1-4; TRBD1 matches 8 bases. Trimming took 4 bases from V and 8 from J; bases not matched to a gene: 9. The CDR3 sequence is 15 residues long. CDR1 LGHDT and CDR2 YNNKEL come from the germline V gene (reference sequence).

The rearrangement uses TRBV5-1 and TRBJ2-7, with D maybe TRBD1 (6 bases). Germline V gives CDR1 SGHRS, CDR2 YFSETQ. With 3 bases removed from V and 0 bases from J, the gap between germline ends came to 10 bases. The CDR3 sequence is 14 residues long. CDR3 protein: CASSYDRYSYEQYF. CDR3 DNA: TGCGCCAGCAGCTACGACAGGTACTCCTACGAGCAGTACTTC. Supplemented by reference TRBV5-1 and TRBJ2-7, the full variable domain reads KAGVTQTPRYLIKTRGQQVTLSCSPISGHRSVSWYQQTPGQGLQFLFEYFSETQRNKGNFPGRFSGRQFSNSRSEMNVSTLELGDSALYLCASSYDRYSYEQYFGPGTRLTVT.

V is TRBV5-1 and J is TRBJ2-2; 7 nucleotides align to TRBD2. Germline lookup yields CDR1 SGHRS and CDR2 YFSETQ. There are 16 residues in the CDR3. Germline trimming cut 4 bases from V and 4 bases from J; bases unmatched to any gene: 10. As DNA, the CDR3 is TGCGCCAGCAGCCTCCGGGCCCGCGGGGGCACCGGGGAGCTGTTTTTT. Its protein is CASSLRARGGTGELFF.

CDR3 sequence: CASSYGDRGQYEQYF. In DNA form, the CDR3 reads TGTGCCAGCAGTTATGGGGACAGGGGGCAGTACGAGCAGTACTTC. This chain connects TRBV6-6 to TRBJ2-7; 12 nucleotides agree with TRBD1. CDR1 is MNHNY and CDR2 is SVGAGI in the germline V gene (reference sequence). V trimming: 3 bases; J trimming: 4 bases; junction bases outside the gene matches: 4. The CDR3 loop spans 15 amino acids.

This chain joins TRBV11-2 and TRBJ1-2; D perhaps matches TRBD1 (5 bases). The germline V gene encodes CDR1 SGHAT and CDR2 FQNNGV. V shed 1 base and J shed 8 bases, with 17 bases lying between them. The CDR3 runs to 15 residues. The CDR3 region has the DNA TGTGCCAGCAGCTTAGGTTTTGGGCAGGGAGGAGGCTACACCTTC. This sequence encodes CASSLGFGQGGGYTF.

This clone has only one observation. The CDR3 here is CASSLAPSGGNNEQFF. The CDR3 DNA is TGTGCCAGCAGCTTGGCCCCTAGCGGGGGGAACAATGAGCAGTTCTTC. This sequence joins TRBV5-6 and TRBJ2-1, with 11 bases that match TRBD2. Germline V gives CDR1 SGHDT, CDR2 YYEEEE. V trimming: 0 bases; J trimming: 5 bases; junction bases outside the gene matches: 4. This CDR3 spans 16 amino acids. Full variable domain (outside the CDR3, taken from reference TRBV5-6 and TRBJ2-1): DAGVTQSPTHLIKTRGQQVTLRCSPKSGHDTVSWYQQALGQGPQFIFQYYEEEERQRGNFPDRFSGHQFPNYSSELNVNALLLGDSALYLCASSLAPSGGNNEQFFGPGTRLTVL.